The 18 T cell receptor beta chains reported below all come from one sample, sequenced in a study of tissue T cells after allogeneic stem cell transplantation. Only in-frame clones appear in the TCRdb table, and some are missing; sequencing was by immunoSEQ multiplex PCR. Of a few thousand clones detected, roughly 55% appear once; the ten largest clones hold roughly 26%. Documented time point: mouse harvest day 7 after allogeneic transplant. The graft held 10^6 splenic CD5+ T cells and 10^7 T-cell-depleted bone marrow cells. Material for sequencing was spleen. The receptors derive from a female BALB/c mouse given C57BL/6 T cells with graft-versus-host disease after an allogeneic hematopoietic cell transplant.

With respect to this clone: Gene names follow the mouse nomenclature. Read sequence stops 1 residue before the CDR3 end, and the germline J gene provides the missing end. The gene calls are TRBV5 and TRBJ2-4; D possibly corresponds to TRBD1 (6 bases). Germline V gene lookup returns CDR1 LGHNA and CDR2 YNLKQL (reference sequence). V lost 0 bases to trimming and J lost 0 bases, with 10 bases between them. The CDR3 has 16 amino acids. The CDR3 sequence is CASSQDRGGSQNTLYF. The part of the CDR3 DNA that was read is TGTGCCAGCAGCCAAGACAGGGGTGGGAGTCAAAACACCTTGTAC.

This clone occurred a few times. The germline and genes are mouse ones. The read is 1 residue too short to cover the CDR3 end, so that end is filled in from the germline J gene. The chain couples TRBV16 to TRBJ2-7; the D is unclear. Germline lookup yields CDR1 SGHSA and CDR2 FRNQAP. This CDR3 contains 13 residues. Trimming cost V 0 bases and J 3 bases, with 6 bases left between them. The CDR3 loop reads CASSLDNNYEQYF. CDR3 DNA (partial): TGTGCAAGCAGCTTAGATAACAACTATGAACAGTAC.

A note on this clone: Genes and germline are mouse. The observed sequence ends 1 residue before the CDR3 terminus, with the missing tail filled in from the germline J gene. The chain uses TRBV16 and TRBJ1-1, with D perhaps matching TRBD1 (5 bases). V dropped 3 bases and J dropped 1 base, with 6 bases sitting between them. Germline CDR1 and CDR2: SGHSA and FRNQAP. CDR3 length: 13 residues. CDR3 DNA, as far as it was read: TGTGCAAGCAGCTTCGGGGGGAACACAGAAGTCTTC. Residues: CASSFGGNTEVF. Given in full, the CDR3 is CASSFGGNTEVFF.

About this clone itself: The listed genes are named as in mouse. With the read ending 1 residue before the CDR3 end, the germline J gene is used to fill in that end. The genes are TRBV26 and TRBJ1-5, with a possible D match to TRBD1 (6 bases). Trimming took 4 bases from V and 3 from J, leaving 10 bases between them. The germline CDR1 and CDR2 sequences are KGHPV and FQNQEV (reference sequence). CDR3 length equals 14 residues. The CDR3 loop is CASSQQGGNQAPLF. The covered CDR3 bases are TGTGCCAGCAGTCAACAGGGAGGCAACCAGGCTCCGCTT.

With respect to this clone: Genes and germline come from the mouse. The CDR3 end falls 1 residue outside the read, so it is completed with the germline J gene. The rearrangement joins TRBV1 to TRBJ2-5; 10 bases match TRBD1. The CDR3 spans 15 residues. V shed 4 bases and J 7 bases; nucleotides not matched to a gene: 8. Germline CDR1 and CDR2: NSQYPW and LRSPGD (reference sequence). The sequenced part of the CDR3 DNA is TGCACCTGCAGTGACCGGGACAGGGGAGGACACACCCAGTAC. The encoded protein is CTCSDRDRGGHTQY. The full CDR3 sequence reads CTCSDRDRGGHTQYF.

In the case of this clone: The listed genes are named as in mouse. Coverage ceases 1 residue before the CDR3 finishes, and the germline J gene fills in the end. The chain employs TRBV5 and TRBJ1-6; D is possibly TRBD1 (6 bases). TRBJ1-6 is designated an ORF whose function remains uncertain. This CDR3 has 16 amino acids. V lost 1 base to trimming and J lost 0 bases, with 7 bases between them. Germline V gene lookup returns CDR1 LGHNA and CDR2 YNLKQL (reference sequence). The CDR3: CASSQGTVSYNSPLYF. Incomplete CDR3 DNA: TGTGCCAGCAGCCAAGGGACAGTTTCCTATAATTCGCCCCTCTAC.

Details on this clone: Here the gene names and germline are mouse. The CDR3 is cut off 1 residue early in the read; its end comes from the germline J gene. V gene TRBV16 combines with J gene TRBJ2-4; D unclear. The CDR3 length is 12 residues. The germline gives CDR1 SGHSA, CDR2 FRNQAP. V was shortened by 2 bases and J by 7 bases, with 7 bases between the two germline ends. Incomplete CDR3 DNA: TGTGCAAGCAGCTTACCTGCTCACACCTTGTAC. It translates to CASSLPAHTLY. Given in full, the CDR3 is CASSLPAHTLYF.

This clone has a single count. Gene names are mouse gene names. The read gets to within 1 residue of the CDR3 end, and the germline J gene fills in the rest. This chain links TRBV31 with TRBJ2-1; a weak D match, TRBD1 (5 bases). The length of the CDR3 is 13 residues. Germline values: CDR1 GKSSPN, CDR2 SITVG. The V and J ends lost 5 bases and 0 bases respectively, with 8 bases between them. CDR3 bases read: TGTGCCTGGGCACAGGATAACTATGCTGAGCAGTTC. Protein sequence: CAWAQDNYAEQF. The entire CDR3 reads CAWAQDNYAEQFF.

To note about this clone: The germline and genes are mouse ones. Sequencing ends 1 residue short of the CDR3 end; the germline J gene provides the rest. This chain links TRBV31 with TRBJ1-3; TRBD1 matches at 9 bases. Germline V gene sequence: CDR1 GKSSPN, CDR2 SITVG. The CDR3 has 14 amino acids. Trimming removed 2 bases from V and 2 bases from J; junction bases left unmatched: 1. Partial CDR3 DNA: TGTGCCTGGAGTGGGGACAGGGCTGGAAATACGCTCTAT. As protein: CAWSGDRAGNTLY. The full CDR3 is CAWSGDRAGNTLYF.

A word on this clone: Any gene name here is a mouse gene name. The missing CDR3 end, 1 residue past where the read stops, is filled in from the germline J gene. This chain connects TRBV26 to TRBJ2-7, with 9 bases identical to TRBD2. This CDR3 spans 13 amino acids. Germline V gene sequence: CDR1 KGHPV, CDR2 FQNQEV (reference sequence). The V gene end was trimmed by 6 bases and the J gene end by 4 bases; junction bases not matched to a gene: 4. The part of the CDR3 DNA that was read is TGTGCCAGCAGCGCCGGACTGGGGTATGAACAGTAC. Translation gives CASSAGLGYEQY. The whole CDR3 sequence reads CASSAGLGYEQYF.

About this clone: The germline and genes are mouse ones. The read falls 1 residue short of the CDR3 end, and the missing part is taken from the germline J gene. The chain combines TRBV19 with TRBJ2-4; 7 bases are a match to TRBD2. The germline CDR1 and CDR2 sequences are FNHDT and SITEND (reference sequence). The J segment lost 2 bases and the V segment lost 4 bases, leaving 4 bases of the junction unmatched. CDR3 length: 14 amino acids. CDR3 sequence reads: CASSLLGVQNTLYF. The DNA read from the CDR3 is TGTGCCAGCAGTCTTCTGGGGGTTCAAAACACCTTGTAC.

This clone has just one count. Here the gene names and germline are mouse. The sequence runs out 1 residue before the end of the CDR3; the remainder is reconstructed from the germline J gene. This chain connects TRBV13-1 to TRBJ1-1; D possibly corresponds to TRBD1 (5 bases). The CDR3 loop spans 14 amino acids. Germline CDR1 NSHNY, CDR2 SYGAGN. The V gene lost 0 bases and the J gene lost 4 bases, with 10 bases spanning the gap. CDR3 DNA, as far as it was read: TGTGCCAGCAGTGATGCGCAGGGAGGCACAGAAGTCTTC. Translated: CASSDAQGGTEVF. The full CDR3 sequence reads CASSDAQGGTEVFF.

This clone is deemed large (0.1 to 1%). Gene names follow the mouse nomenclature. The read gets to within 1 residue of the CDR3 end, and the germline J gene fills in the rest. The rearrangement joins TRBV2 to TRBJ1-3; D not certain. Germline CDR1 reads LGHNA; CDR2 reads YSYQKL. Trimming removed 0 bases from V and 0 bases from J, with 3 bases in between. The CDR3 loop spans 14 amino acids. The CDR3 here is CASSQENSGNTLYF. The CDR3 bases that were read are TGTGCCAGCAGCCAAGAGAATTCTGGAAATACGCTCTAT.

Only one count was recorded for this clone. The genes are named according to mouse. With the read ending 1 residue before the CDR3 end, the germline J gene is used to fill in that end. The genes are TRBV5 and TRBJ2-5, with 9 bases lining up with TRBD2. This CDR3 has 16 residues. Germline assignment: CDR1 LGHNA and CDR2 YNLKQL (reference sequence). Trimming removed 0 bases from V and 4 bases from J; junction bases left unmatched: 5. CDR3: CASSQDSGGVKDTQYF. The CDR3 DNA, read in part, is TGTGCCAGCAGCCAAGATTCTGGGGGGGTGAAAGACACCCAGTAC.

This clone was seen more than once but under ten times. The genes are named according to mouse. Read coverage stops 1 residue before the CDR3 terminus; the germline J gene supplies the remainder. The chain links TRBV13-1 to TRBJ2-7; 8 bases map to TRBD2. Looked up from germline, CDR1 is NSHNY and CDR2 is SYGAGN. V gave up 2 bases and J gave up 0 bases; unmatched junction bases: 4. There are 15 residues in the CDR3. Incomplete CDR3 DNA: TGTGCCAGCAGTGAAGGCTGGGGGGTCTCCTATGAACAGTAC. Protein product: CASSEGWGVSYEQY. The whole CDR3 is CASSEGWGVSYEQYF.

To note about this clone: The genes and germline here are from mouse. The read ends 1 residue early relative to the CDR3; the germline J gene fills the gap. This chain connects TRBV13-2 to TRBJ1-1, with D possibly TRBD1 on 6 matching bases. The V end lost 0 bases, the J end lost 1 base, and 7 bases lay between the germline ends. CDR1 and CDR2 (germline): NNHNN, SYGAGS (reference sequence). The CDR3 length is 14 residues. The DNA read from the CDR3 is TGTGCCAGCGGTGATGCACAGGGAAACACAGAAGTCTTC. It encodes CASGDAQGNTEVF. The full-length CDR3 reads as CASGDAQGNTEVFF.

About this clone: The listed genes are named as in mouse. CDR3 in amino acids: CASRSRGRGQNTLYF. The CDR3 DNA, read in part, is TGTGCCAGCAGGTCCAGGGGAAGGGGTCAAAACACCTTGTAC. The chain is built from TRBV13-3 and TRBJ2-4, with TRBD1 as a possible D gene (6 bases). The read gets to within 1 residue of the CDR3 end, and the germline J gene fills in the rest. Germline V CDR1 and CDR2: NNHDY, SYVADS. The V end was cut by 5 bases, the J end by 1 base, with 14 bases between. This CDR3 comprises 15 residues.

As for this clone: The gene names here belong to mouse. The missing CDR3 end, 1 residue past where the read stops, is filled in from the germline J gene. The V and J genes are TRBV3 and TRBJ2-3, with D unclear. Germline CDR1 and CDR2: SNHLY and FYNGKV (reference sequence). This CDR3 is 14 amino acids long. The V and J ends lost 5 bases and 0 bases respectively, with 9 bases between them. CDR3 in amino acids: CASSKTTSAETLYF. The sequenced part of the CDR3 DNA is TGTGCCAGCAGCAAGACAACTAGTGCAGAAACGCTGTAT.